A selection of T cell receptor beta chains follows, all from one sample in a study of T cell responses to AZD1222 COVID-19 vaccine. Only in-frame clones appear in the TCRdb table, and some are missing; sequencing was by immunoSEQ multiplex PCR. The table includes around 140,000 clones, approximately 85% detected once. Sequenced here: peripheral blood, sampled 28 days after the second dose of the MenACWY control vaccine. These receptor sequences come from an adult who received the MenACWY meningococcal vaccine as a control. CDR3s include the opening cysteine and the closing phenylalanine or tryptophan. The D gene is left open where the match is weak. Clone size, where shown, is once, few, many, or a class for clones that have expanded.

>TRBJ1-2|TRBD1|few|TRBV11-3
CASSLEGQTNYGYTF
TGTGCCAGCAGCTTAGAGGGACAGACTAACTATGGCTACACCTTC
>TRBJ2-1|TRBD2|NA|TRBV5-1
CASRLGLAGVLSYNEQFF
TGCGCCAGCAGATTAGGGCTAGCGGGGGTTCTCTCCTACAATGAGCAGTTCTTC
>TRBJ1-2|NA|NA|TRBV2
CASRDRGGTGYTF
TGTGCCAGCAGGGACCGAGGAGGGACCGGCTACACCTTC
>TRBJ2-7|NA|NA|TRBV18
CASSPTVGRAGESYEQYF
TGTGCCAGCTCACCAACGGTAGGCCGGGCAGGGGAGTCCTACGAGCAGTACTTC
>TRBJ2-2|NA|NA|TRBV5-5
CASSLDTISRELFF
TGTGCCAGCAGCTTGGATACCATTTCTAGGGAGCTGTTTTTT
>TRBJ1-5|NA|NA|TRBV28
CASSLHLGPGSGNQPQHF
TGTGCCAGCAGTTTACACCTAGGGCCGGGTTCGGGCAATCAGCCCCAGCATTTT
>TRBJ2-3|NA|once|TRBV4-1
CASSQDRGTDTQYF
TGCGCCAGCAGCCAAGATCGGGGTACAGATACGCAGTATTTT
>TRBJ1-1|NA|once|TRBV6-5
CASILRGVNTEAFF
TGTGCCAGCATTCTCAGGGGTGTGAACACTGAAGCTTTCTTT
>TRBJ1-3|NA|NA|TRBV13
CASSSHSFSGNTIYF
TGTGCCAGCAGCTCTCACAGTTTCTCTGGAAACACCATATATTTT
>TRBJ2-1|TRBD1|NA|TRBV7-2
CASSLEGTGVYNEQFF
TGTGCCAGCAGCTTAGAAGGGACAGGGGTCTACAATGAGCAGTTCTTC
>TRBJ1-4|TRBD1|NA|TRBV6-1
CASSDGTGSNEKLFF
TGTGCCAGCAGTGACGGGACAGGGTCCAATGAAAAACTGTTTTTT
>TRBJ2-1|NA|NA|TRBV5-5
CASSLGFYSYNEQFF
TGTGCCAGCAGCTTAGGGTTTTATAGCTACAATGAGCAGTTCTTC
>TRBJ1-2|NA|NA|TRBV19
CASSIGGTTVYYGYTF
TGTGCCAGTAGTATAGGCGGGACAACCGTCTACTATGGCTACACCTTC
>TRBJ1-5|TRBD1|once|TRBV28
CASRAPTGAGQPQHF
TGTGCCAGCAGGGCCCCGACAGGGGCAGGGCAGCCCCAGCATTTT
>TRBJ1-3|NA|NA|TRBV6-5
CATLRGNTIYF
TGTGCCACCCTACGGGGAAACACCATATATTTT
>TRBJ1-3|NA|once|TRBV7-2
CASSPYDSGNTIYF
TGTGCCAGCAGTCCCTACGACTCTGGAAACACCATATATTTT
>TRBJ1-1|NA|NA|TRBV7-6
CASSLEALNTEAFF
TGTGCCAGCAGCTTAGAGGCCCTGAACACTGAAGCTTTCTTT